This T cell receptor (beta chain) was identified in a study of response to subunit inactivated influenza vaccine (dated by TCRdb to between 2017 and 2018). For the study in its entirety: To follow how T cells responded to a trivalent subunit inactivated influenza vaccine, the researchers relied on deep quantitative profiling of the T cell receptor repertoire. Broader findings and caveats from the paper: The authors proposed that each seasonal influenza vaccination may bring in only a limited number of new T cells.

The sample's time point label, in plain terms: more than 35 days after influenza vaccine administration. The cysteine opens and the phenylalanine closes a CDR3 of 13 amino acids. Only the CDR3 DNA is retained, 39 bases long and in frame from the first base. CDR1 SGHAT and CDR2 FQNNGV are derived from the germline V gene. Between the V and J ends, shortened by 5 bases and 7 bases respectively, the junction contains 12 bases. The library was obtained by RT-PCR. Sequencing relied on an Illumina HiSeq 2500. Using fastp trimming at Q25 and MiXCR clonotype assembly, TCRdb reanalyzed the public sequencing data and kept in-frame beta chains. Identical CDR3 proteins give one entry, which carries the most common genes and DNA. This sample is represented by about half a million distinct CDR3 sequences; approximately 10% of them were singletons. Of the sample, around 12% is held by the ten largest clones. This clonotype has just a few counts. The target of this receptor is not known. Per-nucleotide qualities are absent, and no much larger clonotype sits a single base away.

The clonotype originates from a man aged 50 or older who received an inactivated influenza vaccine. Donor details come from another sample of the same person, matched by shared clones. The sample was PBMCs from blood, taken roughly 46 days after vaccination. The rearrangement combines TRBV11-2 with TRBJ2-1, with the identity of the D gene unclear. CDR3 sequence: CASSLGRINEQFF. The nucleotides read TGTGCCAGCAGCCTAGGACGGATTAATGAGCAGTTCTTC.